A single sample is the source of the 4 T cell receptor beta chains below, sequenced in a study of shared clonotypes between healthy human individuals. The data were produced by immunoSEQ multiplex PCR, yet TCRdb's version contains in-frame clones alone and is incomplete. Of 2 million to 2.5 million clones in the sample, just under 95% were seen once. What was sequenced was naive CD4+ T cells from PBMCs. Indicated subset: CD45RA+ positively selected. The receptors were sampled from a man aged 18 to 29 in good health. Some clones in this sample may be carry-over from other donors' samples.

The chain has TRBV9 and TRBJ2-3; D not resolved. V was clipped by 3 bases and J by 3 bases, with 11 bases between them. The germline V gene encodes CDR1 SGDLS and CDR2 YYNGEE. The CDR3 has 14 amino acids. The CDR3 loop reads CASSDPGRTDTQYF. The CDR3 DNA follows: TGTGCCAGCAGCGACCCCGGCCGTACAGATACGCAGTATTTT.

The chain employs TRBV7-2 and TRBJ2-2, with D tentatively TRBD2 (6 bases). Germline V CDR1 and CDR2: SGHTA, FQGNSA. This CDR3 is 14 amino acids long. Trimming left V 3 bases short and J 7 bases short, with 12 bases between. The CDR3 bases are TGTGCCAGCAGCTTCATGGGGGGAGACGGGGAGCTGTTTTTT. It encodes CASSFMGGDGELFF.

This sequence joins TRBV9 and TRBJ2-7, with D perhaps matching TRBD1 or TRBD2 (5 bases each). The germline CDR1 and CDR2 sequences are SGDLS and YYNGEE. This CDR3 has 15 residues. V was cut by 2 bases and J by 6 bases, with 18 bases left in between. CDR3: CASSVLGAPGGEQYF. As DNA, the CDR3 is TGTGCCAGCAGCGTCCTAGGAGCCCCTGGGGGCGAGCAGTACTTC. Variable domain in full (rest from reference TRBV9 and TRBJ2-7): DSGVTQTPKHLITATGQRVTLRCSPRSGDLSVYWYQQSLDQGLQFLIQYYNGEERAKGNILERFSAQQFPDLHSELNLSSLELGDSALYFCASSVLGAPGGEQYFGPGTRLTVT.

The chain has TRBV6-5 and TRBJ2-7, with 9 bases identical to TRBD1. The germline V gene encodes CDR1 MNHEY and CDR2 SVGAGI. The CDR3 totals 13 residues. Unmatched junction bases numbered 8, after V lost 8 bases and J lost 6 bases. The CDR3 loop is CASGLRQGGEQYF. Here the CDR3 DNA reads TGTGCCAGCGGATTAAGACAGGGGGGCGAGCAGTACTTC.